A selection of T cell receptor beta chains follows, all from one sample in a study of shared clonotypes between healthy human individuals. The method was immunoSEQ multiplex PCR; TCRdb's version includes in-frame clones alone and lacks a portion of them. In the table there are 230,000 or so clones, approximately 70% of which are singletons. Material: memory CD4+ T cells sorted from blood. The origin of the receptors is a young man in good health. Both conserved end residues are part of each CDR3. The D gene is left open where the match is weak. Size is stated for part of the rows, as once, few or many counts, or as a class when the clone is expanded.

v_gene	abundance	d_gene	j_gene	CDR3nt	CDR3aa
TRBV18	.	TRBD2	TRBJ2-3	TGTGCCAGCCAACCGACTAGCCAAGATACGCAGTATTTT	CASQPTSQDTQYF
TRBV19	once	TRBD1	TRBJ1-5	TGTGCCAGTACCTCCCCCGGACAGGCCCACTATCAGCCCCAGCATTTT	CASTSPGQAHYQPQHF
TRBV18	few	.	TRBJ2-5	TGTGCCAGCTCACCATTAGGCCAGCCTGAGACCCAGTACTTC	CASSPLGQPETQYF
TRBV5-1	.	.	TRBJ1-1	TGCGCCAGCAGCCAGGGACGAGAAGCTTTCTTT	CASSQGREAFF
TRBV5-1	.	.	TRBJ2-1	TGCGCCAGCAGCTTCACTCGTGGGTCTACCTACAATGAGCAGTTCTTC	CASSFTRGSTYNEQFF
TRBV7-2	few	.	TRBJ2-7	TGTGCCAGCAGCTTATACGCCAGGGGCTCCTACGAGCAGTACTTC	CASSLYARGSYEQYF
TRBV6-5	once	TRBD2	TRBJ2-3	TGTGCCAGCAGTTATCGGGTAGCGGGGGGAGATACGCAGTATTTT	CASSYRVAGGDTQYF
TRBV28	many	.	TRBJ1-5	TGTGCCAGCAGCCGTCGAGGGTACAGCAATCAGCCCCAGCATTTT	CASSRRGYSNQPQHF
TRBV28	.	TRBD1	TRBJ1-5	TGTGCCAGCAAGGGGGCAGGGAACGGGCAGCCCCAGCATTTT	CASKGAGNGQPQHF
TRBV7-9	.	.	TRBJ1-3	TGTGCCAGCAGCTTAGCCACCAACACCATATATTTT	CASSLATNTIYF
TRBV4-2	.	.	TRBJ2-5	TGTGCCAGCAGCCCGTTCGGGGGTGGATACCAAGAGACCCAGTACTTC	CASSPFGGGYQETQYF
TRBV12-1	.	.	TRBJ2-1	TGTGCCAGCAGCTTTTATCTAGCGAATACCTACAATGAGCAGTTCTTC	CASSFYLANTYNEQFF
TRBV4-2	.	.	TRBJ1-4	TGTGCCAGCAGCCAAGACCCCTCCGGGTATAATGAAAAACTGTTTTTT	CASSQDPSGYNEKLFF
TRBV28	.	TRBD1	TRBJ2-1	TGTGCCAGCAAGGGGTGGACAGGGGATGAGCAGTTCTTC	CASKGWTGDEQFF
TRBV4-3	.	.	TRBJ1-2	TGCGCCAGCAGGTTACTCGGACAGTCTGGTAGCTACACCTTC	CASRLLGQSGSYTF
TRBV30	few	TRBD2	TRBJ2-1	TGTGCCTGGGAGAACGGGACTAGCGGGAGGGCCTTGCGTGAGCAGTTCTTC	CAWENGTSGRALREQFF
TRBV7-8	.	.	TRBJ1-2	TGTGCCAGCAGCTTAGACTCCCGACCACCCTATGGCTACACCTTC	CASSLDSRPPYGYTF
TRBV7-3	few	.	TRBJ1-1	TGTGCCAGCAGCCATCGATTAGGCACTGAAGCTTTCTTT	CASSHRLGTEAFF
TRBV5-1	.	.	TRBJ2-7	TGCGCCAGCAGCTTGGCGGGGGATAACTACGAGCAGTACTTC	CASSLAGDNYEQYF
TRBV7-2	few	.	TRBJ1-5	TGTGCCAGCAGCTTAGTGGGTAGCCAGCCCCAGCATTTT	CASSLVGSQPQHF
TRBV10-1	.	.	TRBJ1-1	TGCGCCAGCAGTGACACCCGGACCAACACTGAAGCTTTCTTT	CASSDTRTNTEAFF
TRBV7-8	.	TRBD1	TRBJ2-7	TGTGCCAGCAGCTTATCAGAGGGACAGGCCTACGAGCAGTACTTC	CASSLSEGQAYEQYF
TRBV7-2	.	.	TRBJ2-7	TGTGCCAGCAGCTGGGGCGGTACCTACGAGCAGTACTTC	CASSWGGTYEQYF
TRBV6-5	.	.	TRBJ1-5	TGTGCCAGCGGGAGGACTGACGGCAATCAGCCCCAGCATTTT	CASGRTDGNQPQHF
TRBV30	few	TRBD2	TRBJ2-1	TGTGCCTGGAGTGCCGGGACTAGCGTCTACAATGAGCAGTTCTTC	CAWSAGTSVYNEQFF
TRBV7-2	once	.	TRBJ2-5	TGTGCCAGCAGCCGACAGGTACAAGAGACCCAGTACTTC	CASSRQVQETQYF
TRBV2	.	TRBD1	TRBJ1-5	TGTGCCAGCAACAGGGGTGGTAGGGATAATCAGCCCCAGCATTTT	CASNRGGRDNQPQHF
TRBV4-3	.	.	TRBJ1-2	TGCGCCAGCAGCCAAGATCGGGGAACGGCTAATGGCTACACCTTC	CASSQDRGTANGYTF
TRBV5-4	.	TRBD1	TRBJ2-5	TGTGCCAGCAGCTTGGGGGGGACAGCTGAAATGGCCCAGTACTTC	CASSLGGTAEMAQYF